These T cell receptor beta chains were read from a single sample in a study of glioma-infiltrating T cells. Via MiXCR, TCRdb re-called the multiplex PCR reads, giving one row per CDR3 protein. The table records 400,000 or so distinct CDR3 sequences, approximately 42% of them present only once. The sample comprised glioma tissue, nonneoplastic brain tissue, or PBMCs (not recorded which). The origin of the receptors is a human donor with low-grade glioma or glioblastoma, undergoing nonglioma brain surgery, or in good health (not recorded which). CDR3s include the opening cysteine and the closing phenylalanine or tryptophan. A D gene is named only where the DNA matches it firmly. Clone size, where shown, is once, few, many, or a class for clones that have expanded.

TRBD1,TRBJ1-3,TRBV28,.,TGTGCCAGCAGTTGGGACAGTCAAGCTGGAAACACCATATATTTT,CASSWDSQAGNTIYF
TRBD2,TRBJ2-7,TRBV20-1,.,TGCAGTGCTTCAGAGCGGGAGGACTACGAGCAGTACTTC,CSASEREDYEQYF
.,TRBJ2-1,TRBV4-1,few,TGCGCCAGCAGCCCGCGCGGATGGAGCTACAATGAGCAGTTCTTC,CASSPRGWSYNEQFF
.,TRBJ2-7,TRBV6-5,many,TGTGCCAGCAGTTACTCCGGCTCCTACGAGCAGTACTTC,CASSYSGSYEQYF
TRBD2,TRBJ2-7,TRBV20-1,many,TGCAGTGCTACCGTAAAGCGGGAGCCTTACGAGCAGTACTTC,CSATVKREPYEQYF
TRBD1,TRBJ2-7,TRBV20-1,.,TGCAGCGTCCGGGGACAGCTCTCCTACGAGCAGTACTTC,CSVRGQLSYEQYF
.,TRBJ1-1,TRBV7-9,few,TGTGCCAGCAGCTTCTTTCCGGATATGAACACTGAAGCTTTCTTT,CASSFFPDMNTEAFF
TRBD2,TRBJ2-5,TRBV20-1,.,TGCAGTGCTAGAGGCCGGACTAGCGACCAAGAGACCCAGTACTTC,CSARGRTSDQETQYF
TRBD2,TRBJ2-1,TRBV27,many,TGTGCCAGCCAACGGACTAGCGGAATTTACAATGAGCAGTTCTTC,CASQRTSGIYNEQFF
.,TRBJ2-1,TRBV24-1,.,TGTGCCACCAGTGACAACGCGGTCCTAGTTGCAGGTAATGAGCAGTTCTTC,CATSDNAVLVAGNEQFF
TRBD1,TRBJ1-5,TRBV10-3,.,TGTGCCATCAGCCCGGACAGGGAAAACCAGCCCCAGCATTTT,CAISPDRENQPQHF
.,TRBJ2-3,TRBV7-3,.,TGTGCCAGCAGGGCTGGGGGTCTTCCCACAGATACGCAGTATTTT,CASRAGGLPTDTQYF
TRBD2,TRBJ2-5,TRBV3-1,.,TGTGCCAGCATCCATGCTAGCGGCCTCCAAGAGACCCAGTACTTC,CASIHASGLQETQYF
TRBD1,TRBJ1-2,TRBV20-1,.,TGCAGTGCTAGTCACAGGGGTAGCTATGGCTACACCTTC,CSASHRGSYGYTF
.,TRBJ2-5,TRBV20-1,.,TGCAGTGCTAGAGACTTGTACCAAGAGACCCAGTACTTC,CSARDLYQETQYF
.,TRBJ1-5,TRBV20-1,.,TGCAGTACTAGAGGGACGGCAGGCGGACAGCCCCAGCATTTT,CSTRGTAGGQPQHF
.,TRBJ2-7,TRBV20-1,few,TGCAGTGCTAGAGATAGGGAGTACGAGCAGTACTTC,CSARDREYEQYF